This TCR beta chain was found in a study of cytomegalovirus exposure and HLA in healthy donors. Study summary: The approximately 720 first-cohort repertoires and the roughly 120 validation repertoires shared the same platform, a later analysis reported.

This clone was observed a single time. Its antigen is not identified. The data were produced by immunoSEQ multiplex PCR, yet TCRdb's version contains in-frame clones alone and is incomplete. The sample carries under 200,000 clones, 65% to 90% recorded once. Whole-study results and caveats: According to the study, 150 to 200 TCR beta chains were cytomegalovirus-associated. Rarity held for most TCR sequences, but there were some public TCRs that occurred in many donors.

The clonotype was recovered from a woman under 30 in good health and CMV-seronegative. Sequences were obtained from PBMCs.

The CDR3 reads CASSLGQTNEKLFF. CDR3 nucleotide sequence: TGCGCCAGCAGCTTGGGACAGACTAATGAAAAACTGTTTTTT. This sequence joins TRBV5-1 and TRBJ1-4; TRBD1 might be the D (5 bases). Trimming cost V 0 bases and J 2 bases, with 5 bases left between them. In germline, CDR1 is SGHRS, CDR2 YFSETQ. The CDR3 is made up of 14 amino acids.